A single sample gave rise to the 22 T cell receptor beta chains below, sequenced in a study of T cells after yellow fever vaccination. MiXCR was run by TCRdb on the 5' RACE reads, yielding one entry per CDR3 protein. Among about 400,000 distinct CDR3 sequences listed, 6.2% were seen once. The sequencing here drew on PBMCs, taken 5 days after the yellow fever booster vaccination. The receptors originated from a man aged 25-45 years who received the YFV17D yellow fever vaccine.

This clonotype showed up just a few times. V and J are TRBV29-1 and TRBJ2-7; D remains ambiguous. Trimming took 4 bases from V and 6 from J, leaving 16 bases between them. The CDR3 runs 13 residues. CDR1 is SQVTM, CDR2 ANQGSEA, per germline. DNA of the CDR3: TGCAGCGTTGTAGGGCAGGCGCTATCCGAGCAGTACTTC. Its translation: CSVVGQALSEQYF.

This clonotype was seen a few times. V and J are TRBV20-1 and TRBJ1-5, with 11 positions matching TRBD1. The germline gives CDR1 DFQATT, CDR2 SNEGSKA (reference sequence). V lost 1 base, J lost 5 bases, and 4 bases stayed unmatched. This CDR3 has 15 amino acids. CDR3: CSARARTGGDQPQHF. CDR3 DNA: TGCAGTGCTAGAGCCCGGACAGGGGGCGATCAGCCCCAGCATTTT.

This clonotype was counted at least ten times. This chain uses TRBV4-1 with TRBJ2-1, with D uncertain. CDR3 length: 15 residues. The V and J ends lost 0 bases and 10 bases respectively, with 16 bases between them. Looked up from germline, CDR1 is MGHRA and CDR2 is YSYEKL. DNA of the CDR3: TGCGCCAGCAGCCAAGAAAGGAAACCCCCCCAGGAGCAGTTCTTC. It encodes CASSQERKPPQEQFF.

This clonotype was seen many times. This rearrangement joins TRBV9 to TRBJ1-2; D ambiguous. With 0 bases removed from V and 6 bases from J, the gap between germline ends came to 12 bases. CDR1 and CDR2 from the germline V gene are SGDLS and YYNGEE. The CDR3 loop spans 14 amino acids. The CDR3 reads CASSVVGGNHGYTF. The CDR3 bases are TGTGCCAGCAGCGTAGTGGGAGGGAATCATGGCTACACCTTC.

This clonotype was observed at least ten times. The chain joins TRBV5-6 to TRBJ2-7, with 10 bases lining up with TRBD1. Germline lookup yields CDR1 SGHDT and CDR2 YYEEEE. With 1 base clipped from V and 4 bases from J, the junction kept 5 bases outside the gene matches. The CDR3 is 15 amino acids. CDR3 amino acids: CASSLYGTGAYEQYF. For the CDR3, the DNA is TGTGCCAGCAGCTTGTATGGGACAGGGGCATACGAGCAGTACTTC.

This chain joins TRBV20-1 and TRBJ1-3, with D perhaps TRBD1 (5 bases). The CDR3 consists of 15 residues. V lost 3 bases to trimming and J lost 1 base, with 13 bases between them. CDR1 and CDR2 (germline): DFQATT, SNEGSKA (reference sequence). CDR3 region: CSASPQAGSGNTIYF. The DNA of the CDR3 is TGCAGTGCTAGCCCGCAGGCAGGGTCTGGAAACACCATATATTTT.

This clonotype appeared a few times. The gene calls are TRBV5-1 and TRBJ2-3; 10 nucleotides match TRBD2. V shed 4 bases, J shed 1 base, and the junction held 9 bases outside the gene matches. The length of the CDR3 is 17 residues. CDR1 and CDR2 (germline): SGHRS, YFSETQ. The CDR3, as DNA: TGCGCCAGCAGCCGCAGGCTAGCGGGAGTAGGCACAGATACGCAGTATTTT. Translated: CASSRRLAGVGTDTQYF.

A note on this clonotype: The junction departs from the called germline gene at one end, perhaps through a read error. The gene calls are TRBV20-1 and TRBJ2-1, with 11 bases identical to TRBD2. Germline CDR1 DFQATT, CDR2 SNEGSKA (reference sequence). This CDR3 is 14 amino acids long. The chain's CDR3 is CCARVTSGRNEQFF. The CDR3 DNA reads TGCTGTGCTAGAGTTACTAGCGGGAGAAATGAGCAGTTCTTC.

In regard to this clonotype: Sequence at one end of the junction differs from germline and may be a read error. The chain links TRBV20-1 to TRBJ2-6; the D gene is possibly TRBD1 (5 bases). The CDR3 is 15 residues long. Germline CDR1 is DFQATT and CDR2 is SNEGSKA (reference sequence). DNA for the CDR3: TGCAGTGCTAGAGATCCCCTGCGTGGGGCCTACGTCCTGACTTTC. The encoded protein is CSARDPLRGAYVLTF.

The chain has TRBV19 and TRBJ2-7; 8 nucleotides agree with TRBD2. This CDR3 contains 14 residues. V gave up 3 bases and J gave up 5 bases; unmatched junction bases: 6. CDR1 LNHDA and CDR2 SQIVND come from the germline V gene (reference sequence). The CDR3 region has the DNA TGTGCCAGTAGTATCGTCGGGACTAGTCACGAGCAGTACTTC. As protein: CASSIVGTSHEQYF.

Only a few counts were recorded for this clonotype. The chain uses TRBV5-4 and TRBJ2-7, with 9 nucleotides matching TRBD2. With 5 bases clipped from V and 6 bases from J, the junction kept 6 bases outside the gene matches. This CDR3 has 13 residues. Germline CDR1 reads SGHNT; CDR2 reads YYREEE (reference sequence). CDR3 in DNA: TGTGCCAGCAGGTCAGCGGGAGGCGGCGAGCAGTACTTC. This sequence encodes CASRSAGGGEQYF.

This clonotype has a count of ten or more. The CDR3 DNA reads TGTGCCAGCAGTTTCTGGGGGAGGGAGACCCAGTACTTC. It encodes CASSFWGRETQYF. The chain couples TRBV28 to TRBJ2-5, with a possible D match to TRBD2 (6 bases). V was pared by 3 bases and J by 5 bases, with 10 bases between. Germline assignment: CDR1 MDHEN and CDR2 SYDVKM. The CDR3 contains 13 residues. The variable domain in full, with the rest retrieved from reference TRBV28 and TRBJ2-5, is DVKVTQSSRYLVKRTGEKVFLECVQDMDHENMFWYRQDPGLGLRLIYFSYDVKMKEKGDIPEGYSVSREKKERFSLILESASTNQTSMYLCASSFWGRETQYFGPGTRLLVL.

This clonotype was observed at least ten times. V is TRBV19 and J is TRBJ1-1; tentative D call: TRBD1 (5 bases). CDR1 is LNHDA, CDR2 SQIVND, per germline (reference sequence). The length of the CDR3 is 12 residues. Trimming took off 3 bases at V and 4 bases at J, with 6 bases between the two ends. The CDR3 is CASSMGGTEAFF. As DNA, the CDR3 is TGTGCCAGTAGTATGGGGGGCACTGAAGCTTTCTTT.

This clonotype was picked up many times. The rearrangement links TRBV6-1 to TRBJ2-3; possible D gene TRBD2, 5 bases. CDR3 length equals 13 residues. Per germline, CDR1 MNHNS and CDR2 SASEGT. V was pared by 4 bases and J by 4 bases, with 9 bases between. The CDR3 sequence is CASSASGADTQYF. CDR3 sequence (DNA): TGTGCCAGCAGTGCAAGCGGCGCAGATACGCAGTATTTT.

This clonotype was seen a handful of times. V is TRBV15 and J is TRBJ2-3; D ambiguous. Trimming removed 4 bases from V and 9 bases from J, with 14 bases in between. CDR1 LNHNV and CDR2 YYDKDF come from the germline V gene (reference sequence). CDR3 length equals 13 residues. The CDR3 DNA reads as TGTGCCACCAGCAACGGTAACCTTGGAACGCAGTATTTT. Protein sequence: CATSNGNLGTQYF.

The CDR3 spells CASSQGTSVYEQYF. As DNA, the CDR3 is TGTGCCAGCAGCCAAGGGACATCCGTCTACGAGCAGTACTTC. This chain connects TRBV4-2 to TRBJ2-7, with a tentative D call TRBD1 (5 bases). V was trimmed by 1 base and J by 3 bases, leaving 10 bases between them. The CDR3 has 14 amino acids. Looked up from germline, CDR1 is LGHNA and CDR2 is YNFKEQ.

This chain uses TRBV6-2 or TRBV6-3 with TRBJ2-6, with D uncertain. The V end lost 8 bases, the J end lost 1 base, and 12 bases lay between the germline ends. This CDR3 comprises 15 residues. Germline-derived CDR1 and CDR2 are MNHEY and SVGEGT. The CDR3 sequence: CASEYQASGANVLTF. The CDR3 region has the DNA TGTGCCAGCGAATATCAGGCTTCTGGGGCCAACGTCCTGACTTTC.

This clonotype came up many times. The chain is built from TRBV7-2 and TRBJ2-7; no firm D call. Germline-derived CDR1 and CDR2 are SGHTA and FQGNSA. Between the trimmed V and J ends, which lost 1 base and 0 bases, there was a span of 10 bases. CDR3 length: 15 amino acids. CDR3 residues: CASSLVGVDSYEQYF. The CDR3 coding sequence is TGTGCCAGCAGCTTAGTGGGCGTTGACTCCTACGAGCAGTACTTC.

A few counts support this clonotype. The chain combines TRBV21-1 with TRBJ2-3; TRBD2, the D gene given by the table, was not confirmed from the DNA. TRBV21-1 is a pseudogene locus. This CDR3 contains 16 residues. In DNA, the CDR3 is TGTGCCAGCAGCAAAGTGGGACTAGCGGGAGGAGATACGCAGTATTTT. It is translated as CASSKVGLAGGDTQYF.

The chain joins TRBV7-8 to TRBJ1-6, with 8 bases lining up with TRBD1. The junction had 7 bases not matched to a gene; V was cut back by 0 bases and J by 9 bases. The germline gives CDR1 SGHVS, CDR2 FQNEAQ. The CDR3 spans 16 residues. CDR3 in DNA: TGTGCCAGCAGCTTAGCGGACAGGGCCATTAGTTCACCCCTCCACTTT. Translation: CASSLADRAISSPLHF.

In its sample, this clonotype was seen a few times. The V call is TRBV5-1, the J call TRBJ2-7; D uncertain. Germline V gives CDR1 SGHRS, CDR2 YFSETQ. The V end was cut by 0 bases, the J end by 2 bases, with 15 bases between. The CDR3 extends over 16 amino acids. CDR3 region: CASSLDAVTVAYEQYF. CDR3 in DNA: TGCGCCAGCAGCTTGGACGCGGTGACGGTTGCCTACGAGCAGTACTTC. The variable domain in full, with the rest retrieved from reference TRBV5-1 and TRBJ2-7, is KAGVTQTPRYLIKTRGQQVTLSCSPISGHRSVSWYQQTPGQGLQFLFEYFSETQRNKGNFPGRFSGRQFSNSRSEMNVSTLELGDSALYLCASSLDAVTVAYEQYFGPGTRLTVT.

This clonotype was counted at least ten times. The V gene is TRBV20-1, the J gene TRBJ2-1, with D uncertain. Trimming took off 1 base at V and 7 bases at J, with 14 bases between the two ends. The CDR3 consists of 14 residues. Germline lookup yields CDR1 DFQATT and CDR2 SNEGSKA (reference sequence). This CDR3 is CSARGGEQTNEQFF. The CDR3 DNA reads TGCAGTGCTAGAGGCGGTGAACAGACGAATGAGCAGTTCTTC.